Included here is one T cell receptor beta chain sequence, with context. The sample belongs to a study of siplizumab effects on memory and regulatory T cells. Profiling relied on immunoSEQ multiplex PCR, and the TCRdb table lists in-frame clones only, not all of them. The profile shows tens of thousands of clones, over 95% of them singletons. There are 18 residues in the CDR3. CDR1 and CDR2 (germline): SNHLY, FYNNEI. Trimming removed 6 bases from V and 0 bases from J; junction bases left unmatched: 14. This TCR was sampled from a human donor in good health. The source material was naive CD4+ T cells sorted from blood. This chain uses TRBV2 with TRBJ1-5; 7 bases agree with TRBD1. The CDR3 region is CASRPGDRKVNSNQPQHF. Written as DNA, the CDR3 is TGTGCCAGCAGACCCGGGGACAGAAAGGTCAATAGCAATCAGCCCCAGCATTTT.